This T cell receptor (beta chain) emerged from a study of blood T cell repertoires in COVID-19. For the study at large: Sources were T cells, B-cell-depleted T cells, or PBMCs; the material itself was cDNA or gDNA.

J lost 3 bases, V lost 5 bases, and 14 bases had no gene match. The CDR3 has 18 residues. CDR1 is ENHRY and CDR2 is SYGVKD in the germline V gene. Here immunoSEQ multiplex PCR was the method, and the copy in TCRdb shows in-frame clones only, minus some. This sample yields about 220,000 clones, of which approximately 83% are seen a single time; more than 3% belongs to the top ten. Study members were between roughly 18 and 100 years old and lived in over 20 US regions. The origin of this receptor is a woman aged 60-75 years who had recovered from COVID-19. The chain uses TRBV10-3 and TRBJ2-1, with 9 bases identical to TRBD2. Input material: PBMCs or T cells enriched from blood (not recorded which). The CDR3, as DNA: TGTGCCATCAGTTATCTGTCTGGGGCGGGAGGGAACTACAATGAGCAGTTCTTC. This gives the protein CAISYLSGAGGNYNEQFF.